The 5 T cell receptor beta chains presented below share a single source sample, sequenced in a study of T cell changes during pregnancy in multiple sclerosis. Data came from immunoSEQ multiplex PCR; TCRdb stores just in-frame clones and leaves some out. The sample contains tens of thousands of clones, approximately 81% of which appear only once. The sample consisted of CD8+ T cells from peripheral blood mononuclear cells, taken before pregnancy. The receptors stem from a female donor with multiple sclerosis, enrolled in a pregnancy study.

The chain uses TRBV19 and TRBJ1-3, with 7 bases lining up with TRBD1. V shed 3 bases, J shed 1 base, and the junction held 6 bases outside the gene matches. The CDR3 is 16 amino acids. Germline lookup yields CDR1 LNHDA and CDR2 SQIVND (reference sequence). Here the CDR3 DNA reads TGTGCCAGTAGTATCCAAAAGGGGGCATCTGGAAACACCATATATTTT. Amino acid sequence: CASSIQKGASGNTIYF. Looking up the rest from reference TRBV19 and TRBJ1-3 gives the full variable domain: DGGITQSPKYLFRKEGQNVTLSCEQNLNHDAMYWYRQDPGQGLRLIYYSQIVNDFQKGDIAEGYSVSREKKESFPLTVTSAQKNPTAFYLCASSIQKGASGNTIYFGEGSWLTVV.

The V and J genes are TRBV19 and TRBJ1-1; D is undetermined. The CDR3 is 14 amino acids. The V end lost 0 bases, the J end lost 4 bases, and 9 bases lay between the germline ends. CDR1 is LNHDA and CDR2 is SQIVND in the germline V gene (reference sequence). The CDR3 DNA reads TGTGCCAGTAGTATAGATCTGGAGAGCACTGAAGCTTTCTTT. Protein product: CASSIDLESTEAFF.

By proportion, this clone is medium-sized. The genes are TRBV9 and TRBJ2-7; D not resolved. The V end lost 0 bases, the J end lost 3 bases, and 10 bases lay between the germline ends. The germline CDR1 and CDR2 sequences are SGDLS and YYNGEE. This CDR3 comprises 14 residues. CDR3 region: CASSVGDTLYEQYF. The DNA for the CDR3 is TGTGCCAGCAGCGTAGGCGACACTCTCTACGAGCAGTACTTC.

This chain links TRBV11-2 with TRBJ2-7, with TRBD2 identical over 10 bases. Germline V lookup: CDR1 SGHAT, CDR2 FQNNGV. V was clipped by 4 bases and J by 2 bases; unmatched bases: 2. The CDR3 runs 14 residues. In DNA form, the CDR3 reads TGTGCCAGCAGCTCGAGCGGGAGGGCCTACGAGCAGTACTTC. Its translation is CASSSSGRAYEQYF.

The chain combines TRBV28 with TRBJ2-1; 10 nucleotides match TRBD2. Germline V lookup: CDR1 MDHEN, CDR2 SYDVKM. The J segment lost 4 bases and the V segment lost 6 bases, leaving 9 bases of the junction unmatched. The CDR3 has 16 amino acids. The CDR3 region has the DNA TGTGCCAGCAGCCAAGCGGGAGGGCCCCTATACAATGAGCAGTTCTTC. The encoded protein is CASSQAGGPLYNEQFF.